One T cell receptor (beta chain) is described in this entry. This record comes from a study of blood T cell repertoires in COVID-19. Turning to the study itself: PBMCs, B-cell-depleted T cells, or T cells were the source of the cDNA or gDNA that made up the material.

The CDR3 totals 15 residues. Germline CDR1 reads MNHEY; CDR2 reads SVGAGI. V was clipped by 3 bases and J by 3 bases; unmatched bases: 8. Data came from immunoSEQ multiplex PCR; TCRdb stores just in-frame clones and leaves some out. The sample yields around 27,000 clones, roughly 80% seen once. The V call is TRBV6-5, the J call TRBJ2-7, with 7 nucleotides matching TRBD1. The source material was peripheral blood. This TCR was sampled from a human donor in a cohort sampled during active COVID-19. CDR3 sequence reads: CASSYLTGDHYEQYF. The CDR3 coding sequence is TGTGCCAGCAGTTATCTAACAGGGGATCACTACGAGCAGTACTTC.